This T cell receptor (beta chain) was obtained from a study of neurological immune-mediated disorders. This clonotype was seen repeatedly, ten times or more. Its specificity is not known. Findings and caveats of the study: HTLV-1-associated myelopathy displayed the greatest TCR clonal expansion, and multiple sclerosis exhibited the smallest, lower than that of healthy controls. The absence of shared CDR3 amino acid sequences among expanded clones across subjects suggests private repertoires in all groups.

For the unsorted libraries, 2 million PBMCs stored at -80 C served as input. Germline assignment: CDR1 WSHSY and CDR2 SAAADI. With 6 bases removed from V and 2 bases from J, the gap between germline ends came to 10 bases. CDR3 length equals 13 residues. With 10-nucleotide random UMIs included, cDNA was synthesized by 5'RACE. One entry per CDR3 protein, called by TCRdb with MiXCR from the 5' RACE reads. The top ten clones hold about 6% of a sample with tens of thousands of distinct CDR3 sequences, roughly 4.4% of them seen once. The receptor was derived from a woman aged 55-75 years with multiple sclerosis. The sequencing sample was made of PBMCs. The chain employs TRBV10-2 and TRBJ1-2; D might be TRBD1 (6 bases). CDR3 coding DNA: TGCGCCAGCAGGGACAGTAGAAACTATGGCTACACCTTC. It yields the protein CASRDSRNYGYTF.